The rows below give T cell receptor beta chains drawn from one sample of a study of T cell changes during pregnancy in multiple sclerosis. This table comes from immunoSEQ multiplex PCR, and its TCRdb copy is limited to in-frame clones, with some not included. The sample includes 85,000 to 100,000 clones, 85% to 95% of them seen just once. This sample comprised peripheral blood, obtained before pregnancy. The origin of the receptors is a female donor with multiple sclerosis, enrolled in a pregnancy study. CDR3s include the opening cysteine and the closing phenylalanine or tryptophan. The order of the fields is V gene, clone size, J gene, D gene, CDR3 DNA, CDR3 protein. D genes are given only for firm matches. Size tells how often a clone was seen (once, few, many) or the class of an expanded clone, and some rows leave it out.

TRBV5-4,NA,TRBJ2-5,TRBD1,TGTGCCAGCAGCTCCTTGGACAGGGGAGGATTGGAGACCCAGTACTTC,CASSSLDRGGLETQYF
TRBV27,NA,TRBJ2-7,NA,TGTGCCAGCAGTTTCCCACGAGGGGAGCAGTACTTC,CASSFPRGEQYF
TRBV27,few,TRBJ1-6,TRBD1,TGTGCCAGCAGTTCGTTTGGGCCTCGGACAGGGAGACGTTCACCCCTCCACTTT,CASSSFGPRTGRRSPLHF
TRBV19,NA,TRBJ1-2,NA,TGTGCCAGTAGTATACAGGGAAGCTATGGCTACACCTTC,CASSIQGSYGYTF
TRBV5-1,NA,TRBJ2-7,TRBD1,TGCGCCAGCAGTACGGCCGGGACAGGGGACGAGCAGTACTTC,CASSTAGTGDEQYF
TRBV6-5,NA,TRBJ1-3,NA,TGTGCCAGCAGCCAACATCAAGGAAACACCATATATTTT,CASSQHQGNTIYF
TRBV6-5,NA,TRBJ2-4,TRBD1,TGTGCCAGCAGTTACGGACAGGGGGCCATTCAGTACTTC,CASSYGQGAIQYF
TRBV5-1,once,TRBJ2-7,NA,TGCGCCAGCAGCTTGGCCTTTGTCCGGGAAACCTACGAGCAGTACTTC,CASSLAFVRETYEQYF
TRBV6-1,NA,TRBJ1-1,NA,TGTGCCAGCAGTGGGGGAGGGACTCCGAACACTGAAGCTTTCTTT,CASSGGGTPNTEAFF
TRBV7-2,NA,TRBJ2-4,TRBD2,TGTGCCAGCAGCTTAGCGCTTTCTAGCGGGGGGGCGGACATTCAGTACTTC,CASSLALSSGGADIQYF
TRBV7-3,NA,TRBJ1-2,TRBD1,TGTGCCAGCAGCCAGGGGGCAGGGGGTGGCTACACCTTC,CASSQGAGGGYTF
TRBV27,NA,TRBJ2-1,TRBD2,TGTGCCAGCAGTTTTTTGACTAGCGGGAGGGGGGGGGTTGTTGAGCAGTTCTTC,CASSFLTSGRGGVVEQFF
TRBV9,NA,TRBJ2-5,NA,TGTGCCAGCAGCGTCAGAGGGAACCCCCAAGAGACCCAGTACTTC,CASSVRGNPQETQYF
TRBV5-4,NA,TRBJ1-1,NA,TGTGCCAGCAGCGACTTAGATCAGATGAACACTGAAGCTTTCTTT,CASSDLDQMNTEAFF
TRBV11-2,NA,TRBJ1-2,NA,TGTGCCAGCAGCTTCTTACAGAGTAGCTATGGCTACACCTTC,CASSFLQSSYGYTF
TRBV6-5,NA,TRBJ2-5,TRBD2,TGTGCCAGCCGGAAGCGGGGTGAAGAGACCCAGTACTTC,CASRKRGEETQYF
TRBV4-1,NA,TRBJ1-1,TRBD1,TGCGCCAGCACCTTTACGGGACAGGGGGGGAACACTGAAGCTTTCTTT,CASTFTGQGGNTEAFF
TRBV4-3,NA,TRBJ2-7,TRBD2,TGCGCCAGCAGCCAAGTAACTAGCGGGGGGGGCCCCTACGAGCAGTACTTC,CASSQVTSGGGPYEQYF
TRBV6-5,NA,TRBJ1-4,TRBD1,TGTGCCAGCAGATCTCCGGGACAGGCTTCCGAAAAACTGTTTTTT,CASRSPGQASEKLFF
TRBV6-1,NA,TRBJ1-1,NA,TGTGCCAGCAAGCAGGGTCCCGACACTGAAGCTTTCTTT,CASKQGPDTEAFF
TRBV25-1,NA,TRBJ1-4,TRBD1,TGTGCCAGCAGTGAATATAGGACAGGGGGAAGTGAAAAACTGTTTTTT,CASSEYRTGGSEKLFF
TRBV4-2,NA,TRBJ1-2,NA,TGTGCCAGCAGCCTGGTAGCGGGGAAGGAAGGAGGCTACACCTTC,CASSLVAGKEGGYTF
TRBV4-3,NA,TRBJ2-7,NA,TGCGCCAGCAGCCAAGATTATACGGGAGAGATGAACTACGAGCAGTACTTC,CASSQDYTGEMNYEQYF
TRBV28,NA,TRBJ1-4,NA,TGTGCCAGCAGTCGAGACAAGACCGAAAAACTGTTTTTT,CASSRDKTEKLFF
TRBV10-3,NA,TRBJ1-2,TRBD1,TGTGCCATTTCAAAGGGGGCCACCACCGATGGCTACACCTTC,CAISKGATTDGYTF
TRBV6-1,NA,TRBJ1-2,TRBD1,TGTGCCAGCAGTGAAGGGGAAGGGACAGCCTATGGCTACACCTTC,CASSEGEGTAYGYTF
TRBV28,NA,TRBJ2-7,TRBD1,TGTGCCAGCACCCTTAAGGGGGCGCGGGCCTACGAGCAGTACTTC,CASTLKGARAYEQYF
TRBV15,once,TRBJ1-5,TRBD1,TGTGCCACCAGCAGAAGAGGGACAGGGGGCTCTCAGCCCCAGCATTTT,CATSRRGTGGSQPQHF
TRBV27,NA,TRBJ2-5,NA,TGTGCCAGCAGCTTACAGGGATGGGAGACCCAGTACTTC,CASSLQGWETQYF
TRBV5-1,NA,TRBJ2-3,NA,TGCGCCAGCAGCTGGACTTCAAGCACAGATACGCAGTATTTT,CASSWTSSTDTQYF
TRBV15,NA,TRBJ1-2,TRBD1,TGTGCCACCAGCAGAAAAGGGACAGGCTATGGCTACACCTTC,CATSRKGTGYGYTF
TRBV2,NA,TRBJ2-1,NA,TGTGCCAGCAGTGAAGCCCCTCAGGTTTCCTACAATGAGCAGTTCTTC,CASSEAPQVSYNEQFF
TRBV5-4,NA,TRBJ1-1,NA,TGTGCCAGCAGCTCCGACAGTCGAACTGAAGCTTTCTTT,CASSSDSRTEAFF
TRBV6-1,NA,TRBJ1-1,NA,TGTGCCAGCAGTGAGGGGAGGGGAAGAGCTTTCTTT,CASSEGRGRAFF
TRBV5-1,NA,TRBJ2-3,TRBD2,TGCGCCAGCAGCTCCCTACTTCTAGCGGGAACCAGCACAGATACGCAGTATTTT,CASSSLLLAGTSTDTQYF
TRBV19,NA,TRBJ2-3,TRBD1,TGTGCCAGTAGTACGGGACAGGGCACAGATACGCAGTATTTT,CASSTGQGTDTQYF
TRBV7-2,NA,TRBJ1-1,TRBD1,TGTGCCAGCAGCTCCACCTCGGACAGGGGCCGTTTTCCAGCTTTCTTT,CASSSTSDRGRFPAFF
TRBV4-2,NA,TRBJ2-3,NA,TGTGCCAGCAGCCAACAGGGAGGAGATACGCAGTATTTT,CASSQQGGDTQYF
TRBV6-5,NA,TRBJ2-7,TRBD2,TGTGCCAGCAGCCCGGGACTAGCAATAGACGACGAGCAGTACTTC,CASSPGLAIDDEQYF
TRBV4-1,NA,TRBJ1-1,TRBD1,TGCGCCAGCAGCCAAGATAGGGACAGGGGGGGAATGAACACTGAAGCTTTCTTT,CASSQDRDRGGMNTEAFF
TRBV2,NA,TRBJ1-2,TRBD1,TGTGCCAGCGGCGGACAGGGGTTGTCTAATGGCTACACCTTC,CASGGQGLSNGYTF
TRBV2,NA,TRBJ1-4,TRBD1,TGTGCCAGCAGTCGCAGGGGGTTCGACGAAAAACTGTTTTTT,CASSRRGFDEKLFF